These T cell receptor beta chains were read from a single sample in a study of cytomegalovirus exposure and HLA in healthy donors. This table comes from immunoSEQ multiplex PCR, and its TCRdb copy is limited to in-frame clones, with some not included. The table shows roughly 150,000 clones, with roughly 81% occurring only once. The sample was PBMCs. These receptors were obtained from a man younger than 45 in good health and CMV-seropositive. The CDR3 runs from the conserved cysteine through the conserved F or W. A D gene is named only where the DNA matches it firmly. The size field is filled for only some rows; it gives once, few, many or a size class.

CDR3: CASRPSGGTDTQYF; DNA: TGTGCCAGCAGGCCTAGCGGGGGCACAGATACGCAGTATTTT; size: -; V: TRBV27; D: TRBD2; J: TRBJ2-3
CDR3: CASSRGQARSGANVLTF; DNA: TGTGCCAGCAGCCGGGGACAGGCCCGCTCTGGGGCCAACGTCCTGACTTTC; size: -; V: TRBV11-2; D: TRBD1; J: TRBJ2-6
CDR3: CATSGQGRGEELFF; DNA: TGTGCCACCAGCGGACAGGGCCGCGGGGAGGAGCTGTTTTTT; size: once; V: TRBV15; D: TRBD1; J: TRBJ2-2
CDR3: CASSLTGDSYEQYF; DNA: TGTGCCAGCAGCTTAACAGGGGACTCCTACGAGCAGTACTTC; size: -; V: TRBV7-9; D: TRBD1; J: TRBJ2-7
CDR3: CASSLDRVRRGEQFF; DNA: TGTGCCAGCAGCCTGGACAGGGTGAGGAGGGGGGAGCAGTTCTTC; size: -; V: TRBV7-2; D: TRBD1; J: TRBJ2-1
CDR3: CASSQQGRSSGNTIYF; DNA: TGCGCCAGCAGCCAGCAGGGTAGAAGCTCTGGAAACACCATATATTTT; size: -; V: TRBV4-1; D: -; J: TRBJ1-3
CDR3: CASSVTGGPSSYNSPLHF; DNA: TGTGCCAGTAGTGTGACAGGGGGGCCGAGTTCCTATAATTCACCCCTCCACTTT; size: -; V: TRBV19; D: TRBD1; J: TRBJ1-6
CDR3: CASSEEEAGYTF; DNA: TGTGCCAGCAGCGAAGAGGAGGCTGGCTACACCTTC; size: few; V: TRBV5-6; D: -; J: TRBJ1-2
CDR3: CASSKIPRGYGYTF; DNA: TGTGCCAGCAGCAAAATACCAAGGGGGTATGGCTACACCTTC; size: -; V: TRBV7-9; D: -; J: TRBJ1-2
CDR3: CASSPTGQPRSNYGYTF; DNA: TGTGCCAGCAGCCCTACGGGACAGCCCCGCTCCAACTATGGCTACACCTTC; size: -; V: TRBV7-3; D: TRBD1; J: TRBJ1-2
CDR3: CASSLRERGEQFF; DNA: TGTGCCAGTAGTTTGCGGGAGAGGGGTGAGCAGTTCTTC; size: -; V: TRBV19; D: TRBD2; J: TRBJ2-1
CDR3: CASSETGWRYGYTF; DNA: TGTGCCAGCAGCGAAACAGGGTGGAGGTATGGCTACACCTTC; size: -; V: TRBV2; D: -; J: TRBJ1-2
CDR3: CASSERLTNTGELFF; DNA: TGTGCCAGCTCGGAGCGGCTCACGAACACCGGGGAGCTGTTTTTT; size: -; V: TRBV18; D: -; J: TRBJ2-2
CDR3: CASSPGGDNYGYTF; DNA: TGTGCCAGCAGCCCCGGGGGGGATAACTATGGCTACACCTTC; size: -; V: TRBV7-3; D: -; J: TRBJ1-2
CDR3: CASSQWTGYNEQFF; DNA: TGTGCCAGCAGCCAGTGGACAGGCTACAATGAGCAGTTCTTC; size: -; V: TRBV5-6; D: TRBD1; J: TRBJ2-1
CDR3: CASRRDRSSGNTIYF; DNA: TGTGCCAGTAGGCGGGACAGGAGTTCTGGAAACACCATATATTTT; size: once; V: TRBV19; D: TRBD1; J: TRBJ1-3
CDR3: CASSLAAAVEAFF; DNA: TGTGCCAGCAGCTTAGCGGCCGCAGTTGAAGCTTTCTTT; size: -; V: TRBV7-9; D: -; J: TRBJ1-1
CDR3: CSPRRDEKLFF; DNA: TGCAGTCCACGGCGGGATGAAAAACTGTTTTTT; size: -; V: TRBV20-1; D: -; J: TRBJ1-4
CDR3: CASRSTGFDTEAFF; DNA: TGTGCCAGCAGGTCTACAGGGTTTGACACTGAAGCTTTCTTT; size: few; V: TRBV2; D: -; J: TRBJ1-1
CDR3: CASSLVGPYNEQFF; DNA: TGTGCCAGCAGCTTGGTGGGGCCCTACAATGAGCAGTTCTTC; size: -; V: TRBV5-8; D: -; J: TRBJ2-1
CDR3: CASSLVSLSWANVLTF; DNA: TGTGCCAGCAGCTTGGTCAGTCTCAGTTGGGCCAACGTCCTGACTTTC; size: once; V: TRBV5-8; D: -; J: TRBJ2-6
CDR3: CASSRKVSGGEQFF; DNA: TGTGCCAGCAGCCGCAAAGTCTCAGGGGGAGAGCAGTTCTTC; size: -; V: TRBV7-2; D: TRBD1; J: TRBJ2-1
CDR3: CSVDRDRRYEQFF; DNA: TGCAGCGTTGACCGGGACAGACGGTACGAGCAGTTCTTC; size: -; V: TRBV29-1; D: TRBD1; J: TRBJ2-1
CDR3: CASSWRTGLGPQHF; DNA: TGTGCCAGCAGCTGGAGGACAGGGCTTGGACCCCAGCATTTT; size: few; V: TRBV5-6; D: TRBD1; J: TRBJ1-5
CDR3: CARSSQGAHSDEQYF; DNA: TGTGCCAGAAGCTCACAGGGGGCGCATAGCGACGAGCAGTACTTC; size: -; V: TRBV5-3; D: TRBD1; J: TRBJ2-7